The next 22 T cell receptor beta chains were all read from a single sample in a study of CD8 T cells in ankylosing spondylitis. From the 5' RACE reads, TCRdb called clonotypes with MiXCR, one entry per CDR3 protein. Seen here are about 140,000 distinct CDR3 sequences, 8% to 9% observed once, and the top ten hold approximately 6.8%. The source material was synovial fluid, either unsorted or a sorted T cell fraction (not recorded which). The source of these receptors is a male donor with ankylosing spondylitis.

V gene TRBV27 combines with J gene TRBJ2-1; TRBD1 agrees at 11 bases. J gave up 9 bases and V 6 bases, and 4 bases lay outside the gene matches. Germline lookup yields CDR1 MNHEY and CDR2 SMNVEV (reference sequence). This CDR3 is built from 13 residues. The CDR3, as DNA: TGTGCCAGCAGGAGGACAGGGGGCGCTGAGCAGTTCTTC. It is translated as CASRRTGGAEQFF.

This clonotype was detected many times. This rearrangement joins TRBV3-1 to TRBJ2-5; D unresolved. Germline V gives CDR1 LGHDT, CDR2 YNNKEL (reference sequence). This CDR3 has 14 amino acids. V dropped 4 bases and J dropped 1 base, with 10 bases sitting between them. For the CDR3, the DNA is TGTGCCAGCAGCCCCTACTACCTCCAAGAGACCCAGTACTTC. The encoded protein is CASSPYYLQETQYF.

With respect to this clonotype: A read error may explain this, as a much larger clone is one base away. V is TRBV29-1 and J is TRBJ1-1; a weak D match, TRBD1 (5 bases). Germline CDR1 SQVTM, CDR2 ANQGSEA. CDR3 length: 15 residues. As DNA, the CDR3 is TGCAGCGTTGAAGGAAGGGGTAGCATGAACATTGAAGCTTTCTTT. Its translation is CSVEGRGSMNIEAFF.

Ten or more counts support this clonotype. The genes are TRBV7-2 and TRBJ2-5; a weak D match, TRBD1 (5 bases). With 7 bases removed from V and 8 bases from J, the gap between germline ends came to 11 bases. The length of the CDR3 is 11 residues. Germline CDR1 and CDR2: SGHTA and FQGNSA. The CDR3 sequence is CASTQTGTQYF. In DNA, the CDR3 is TGTGCCAGCACACAAACAGGAACCCAGTACTTC.

This clonotype was counted a single time. This chain links TRBV5-1 with TRBJ1-1; unclear D gene. Germline V gene sequence: CDR1 SGHRS, CDR2 YFSETQ. This CDR3 comprises 13 residues. V lost 0 bases to trimming and J lost 4 bases, with 7 bases between them. This chain's CDR3 is CASSLGASTEAFF. The CDR3 DNA sequence: TGCGCCAGCAGCTTGGGGGCTTCCACTGAAGCTTTCTTT.

V gene TRBV5-1 combines with J gene TRBJ1-3; no reliable D call. The germline V gene has CDR1 SGHRS and CDR2 YFSETQ. This CDR3 has 12 amino acids. V was trimmed by 4 bases and J by 11 bases, leaving 13 bases between them. The CDR3 region has the DNA TGCGCCAGCAGCCCCGACTTCGCACCCATATATTTT. This encodes CASSPDFAPIYF.

As to this clonotype: Sequence at one end of the junction differs from germline and may be a read error. The J gene is TRBJ1-2, the V gene TRBV15, with a weak D call TRBD1 (6 bases). Germline-derived CDR1 and CDR2 are LNHNV and YYDKDF (reference sequence). This CDR3 has 12 amino acids. This CDR3 reads CATSRDGVDSYF. CDR3 in DNA: TGTGCCACCAGCAGAGATGGGGTGGACAGCTACTTC.

This clonotype came up many times. V usage is TRBV20-1 and J usage is TRBJ2-6; tentative D call: TRBD1 (6 bases). Germline CDR1 and CDR2: DFQATT and SNEGSKA (reference sequence). Trimming left V 5 bases short and J 0 bases short, with 17 bases between. The CDR3 is 17 amino acids. The CDR3 is CSASDRNIFSGANVLTF. The CDR3 DNA reads TGCAGTGCTTCCGACAGGAACATTTTCTCTGGGGCCAACGTCCTGACTTTC.

This clonotype was counted a few times. The chain combines TRBV5-4 with TRBJ2-7; D is undetermined. From germline, CDR1 is SGHNT and CDR2 YYREEE (reference sequence). CDR3 length: 11 amino acids. V was cut by 2 bases and J by 7 bases, with 7 bases left in between. The CDR3 coding sequence is TGTGCCAGCAGCTTTTACGGAGAGCAGTACTTC. Translating gives CASSFYGEQYF.

The V and J genes are TRBV5-1 and TRBJ2-5; D is possibly TRBD1 (5 bases). With 0 bases removed from V and 4 bases from J, the gap between germline ends came to 7 bases. Germline V gene sequence: CDR1 SGHRS, CDR2 YFSETQ. The CDR3 runs to 13 residues. The CDR3 coding sequence is TGCGCCAGCAGCTTGGACAGGAGAGAGACCCAGTACTTC. Translating it yields CASSLDRRETQYF.

This clonotype occurred many times. This chain joins TRBV5-1 and TRBJ2-1, with a possible D match to TRBD1 (5 bases). The CDR3 has 16 amino acids. Germline V gene data show CDR1 as SGHRS and CDR2 as YFSETQ. Between the trimmed V and J ends, which lost 0 bases and 4 bases, there was a span of 14 bases. The CDR3, as DNA: TGCGCCAGCAGCTTGGCCCTAGGGGTGGGGTACAATGAGCAGTTCTTC. Protein product: CASSLALGVGYNEQFF.

The rearrangement joins TRBV9 to TRBJ1-6; D is unresolved. Trimming shortened V by 0 bases and J by 10 bases, and 8 bases separated the two germline ends. There are 13 residues in the CDR3. From germline, CDR1 is SGDLS and CDR2 YYNGEE. Here the CDR3 DNA reads TGTGCCAGCAGCGTAGCGACAATCTCACCCCTCCACTTT. Translating gives CASSVATISPLHF.

The chain is built from TRBV2 and TRBJ2-2, with a weak D call TRBD1 (5 bases). Looked up from germline, CDR1 is SNHLY and CDR2 is FYNNEI. This CDR3 has 13 residues. V shed 6 bases and J shed 6 bases, with 11 bases lying between them. CDR3 sequence reads: CASSPQGAGELFF. The CDR3 nucleotides read TGTGCCAGCAGCCCCCAGGGCGCCGGGGAGCTGTTTTTT.

This clonotype was detected many times. The CDR3 bases are TGTGCCAGCAGACGAGGACAGCTCGGCACAGATACGCAGTATTTT. Translating it yields CASRRGQLGTDTQYF. This sequence joins TRBV7-9 and TRBJ2-3; D is perhaps TRBD1 (6 bases). CDR3 length: 15 amino acids. Trimming pared 6 bases from V and 1 base from J, leaving 14 bases between. The germline CDR1 and CDR2 sequences are SEHNR and FQNEAQ (reference sequence). Using reference TRBV7-9 and TRBJ2-3 for the parts outside the CDR3, the full variable domain is DTGVSQNPRHKITKRGQNVTFRCDPISEHNRLYWYRQTLGQGPEFLTYFQNEAQLEKSRLLSDRFSAERPKGSFSTLEIQRTEQGDSAMYLCASRRGQLGTDTQYFGPGTRLTVL.

This clonotype was recorded at least ten times. This rearrangement joins TRBV4-3 to TRBJ2-7; 7 positions agree with TRBD2. Germline V gives CDR1 LGHNA, CDR2 YSLEER. V was clipped by 0 bases and J by 0 bases; unmatched bases: 5. The CDR3 covers 16 residues. The CDR3 region is CASSQDRRTSSYEQYF. Written as DNA, the CDR3 is TGCGCCAGCAGCCAAGACCGACGGACTAGCTCCTACGAGCAGTACTTC.

The V gene is TRBV5-6, the J gene TRBJ1-4; D possibly corresponds to TRBD1 (5 bases). Germline V CDR1 and CDR2: SGHDT, YYEEEE. Trimming cost V 5 bases and J 7 bases, with 18 bases left between them. The CDR3 runs 15 residues. The CDR3: CASRLWAGRAEKLFF. CDR3 nucleotide sequence: TGTGCCAGCAGGCTCTGGGCAGGGAGAGCTGAAAAACTGTTTTTT.

The V and J genes are TRBV6-1 and TRBJ1-2; D gene unclear. Germline lookup yields CDR1 MNHNS and CDR2 SASEGT. The V end was cut by 7 bases, the J end by 2 bases, with 11 bases between. CDR3 length equals 13 residues. The CDR3 loop is CASKTGLNYGYTF. The DNA of the CDR3 is TGTGCCAGCAAAACGGGGTTAAACTATGGCTACACCTTC.

As for this clonotype: A read error may explain this, as a much larger clone is one base away. The chain is built from TRBV5-1 and TRBJ2-3; D is perhaps TRBD2 (6 bases). Per the germline V gene, CDR1 is SGHRS and CDR2 is YFSETQ. The CDR3 consists of 15 residues. The CDR3 is CASSLAGGSTATQYF. The CDR3 DNA is TGCGCCAGCAGCTTGGCCGGGGGAAGCACAGCTACGCAGTATTTT.

A remark on this clonotype: Since the CDR3 does not end with the conserved phenylalanine or tryptophan, this likely comes from a read error. The DNA is omitted, as the CDR3 cannot be located on it reliably, and the CDR3 follows TCRdb's listing. J is TRBJ2-6 and V is TRBV9; TRBD1 is taken as the D call from the table, unchecked against the DNA. A total of 9 residues make up the CDR3, ends included. Germline V gene lookup returns CDR1 SGDLS and CDR2 YYNGEE. This CDR3 reads CASSAGTDD.

This chain links TRBV18 with TRBJ2-1, with a tentative D call TRBD2 (6 bases). V was pared by 1 base and J by 7 bases, with 14 bases between. Looked up from germline, CDR1 is KGHSH and CDR2 is LQKENI. The CDR3 has 15 residues. CDR3: CASSPQRLVGNEQFF. In nucleotides, the CDR3 is TGTGCCAGCTCACCACAGAGACTAGTGGGTAATGAGCAGTTCTTC.

This clonotype showed up many times. This chain joins TRBV2 and TRBJ2-2; D unclear. With 5 bases removed from V and 2 bases from J, the gap between germline ends came to 6 bases. The CDR3 consists of 13 residues. CDR1 and CDR2 from the germline V gene are SNHLY and FYNNEI. This CDR3 is CASSRGNTGELFF. In nucleotides, the CDR3 is TGTGCCAGCAGTCGAGGAAACACCGGGGAGCTGTTTTTT.

The chain employs TRBV27 and TRBJ2-3; D uncertain. The V gene's germline CDR1 is MNHEY and CDR2 SMNVEV (reference sequence). This CDR3 is 13 amino acids long. V lost 6 bases and J lost 2, with 9 bases in between. The DNA of the CDR3 is TGTGCCAGCAGAACGCTAGACACAGATACGCAGTATTTT. This translates into CASRTLDTDTQYF.